Each of the 28 T cell receptor beta chains below was sequenced from the same sample in a study of T cell repertoires in cytomegalovirus infection. TCRdb ran MiXCR on the reads and lists one entry per CDR3 protein. The sample lists approximately 250,000 distinct CDR3 sequences, approximately 9% occurring once. Sequenced: PBMCs. Source of these receptors: a human donor in good health (CMV status not recorded). Some clones in this sample may be carry-over from other donors' samples.

This clonotype was observed at least ten times. The chain couples TRBV20-1 to TRBJ2-3; 10 bases fit TRBD2. The J segment lost 8 bases and the V segment lost 3 bases, leaving 11 bases of the junction unmatched. The CDR3 consists of 15 residues. Germline CDR1 reads DFQATT; CDR2 reads SNEGSKA (reference sequence). This chain's CDR3 is CSARLPGLALATQYF. In nucleotides, the CDR3 is TGCAGTGCTAGGCTTCCGGGACTAGCGTTGGCTACGCAGTATTTT.

This clonotype was counted ten times or more. This chain uses TRBV7-6 with TRBJ2-5; D call uncertain. Germline V gene sequence: CDR1 SGHVS, CDR2 FNYEAQ. CDR3 length: 13 residues. V was shortened by 2 bases and J by 1 base, with 5 bases between the two germline ends. The CDR3 DNA reads TGTGCCAGCAGCTTAAGGATCCAAGAGACCCAGTACTTC. It yields the protein CASSLRIQETQYF. Full variable domain (outside the CDR3, taken from reference TRBV7-6 and TRBJ2-5): GAGVSQSPRYKVTKRGQDVALRCDPISGHVSLYWYRQALGQGPEFLTYFNYEAQQDKSGLPNDRFSAERPEGSISTLTIQRTEQRDSAMYRCASSLRIQETQYFGPGTRLLVL.

The V and J genes are TRBV5-1 and TRBJ2-3; 7 positions match TRBD2. CDR3 length: 15 amino acids. J gave up 1 base and V 7 bases, and 9 bases lay outside the gene matches. Germline V CDR1 and CDR2: SGHRS, YFSETQ. The CDR3 loop is CASALGLAGTDTQYF. CDR3 bases: TGCGCCAGCGCGCTCGGTCTAGCGGGCACAGATACGCAGTATTTT.

This clonotype was seen a few times. This chain joins TRBV19 and TRBJ2-5; tentatively, D is TRBD2 (8 bases). Germline assignment: CDR1 LNHDA and CDR2 SQIVND (reference sequence). Between the trimmed V and J ends, which lost 8 bases and 7 bases, there was a span of 17 bases. The CDR3 has 13 residues. The CDR3 sequence: CASRDSGRGTQYF. CDR3 DNA sequence: TGTGCCAGTCGGGACAGCGGGAGAGGGACCCAGTACTTC.

Ten or more counts support this clonotype. V usage is TRBV7-2 and J usage is TRBJ2-1; TRBD2 aligns across 8 bases. The V gene end was trimmed by 1 base and the J gene end by 4 bases; junction bases not matched to a gene: 3. The CDR3 sequence is 15 residues long. Germline CDR1 reads SGHTA; CDR2 reads FQGNSA. The CDR3 protein is CASSLVSGSYNEQFF. The CDR3 DNA reads TGTGCCAGCAGCTTAGTGAGCGGGAGTTACAATGAGCAGTTCTTC.

The chain links TRBV7-2 to TRBJ2-3, with 10 bases aligning to TRBD2. Looked up from germline, CDR1 is SGHTA and CDR2 is FQGNSA. The CDR3 length is 14 residues. V was pared by 5 bases and J by 9 bases, with 8 bases of the junction left unmatched. The CDR3 here is CASSPPQLAGTQYF. The CDR3 DNA follows: TGTGCCAGCAGCCCTCCTCAACTAGCGGGGACGCAGTATTTT. Full variable domain (missing parts from reference TRBV7-2 and TRBJ2-3): GAGVSQSPSNKVTEKGKDVELRCDPISGHTALYWYRQSLGQGLEFLIYFQGNSAPDKSGLPSDRFSAERTGGSVSTLTIQRTQQEDSAVYLCASSPPQLAGTQYFGPGTRLTVL.

This clonotype has a handful of counts. The gene calls are TRBV12-3 or TRBV12-4 and TRBJ2-1, with 7 nucleotides matching TRBD1. There are 13 residues in the CDR3. V shed 6 bases and J 8 bases; nucleotides not matched to a gene: 7. Written as DNA, the CDR3 is TGTGCCAGCAGCCTGTCAACAGGGGATGAGCAGTTCTTC. It encodes CASSLSTGDEQFF.

This clonotype was recorded at least ten times. The chain uses TRBV12-3 or TRBV12-4 and TRBJ1-2, with 10 bases that match TRBD1. The V gene end was trimmed by 6 bases and the J gene end by 8 bases; junction bases not matched to a gene: 12. The CDR3 extends over 15 amino acids. CDR3 region: CASRPGQGTTTGYTF. CDR3 nucleotide sequence: TGTGCCAGCAGACCGGGACAGGGGACCACTACCGGCTACACCTTC.

The chain uses TRBV3-1 and TRBJ2-4, with TRBD1 matching 8 bases. The germline CDR1 and CDR2 sequences are LGHDT and YNNKEL (reference sequence). The CDR3 covers 16 residues. The J segment lost 1 base and the V segment lost 0 bases, leaving 2 bases of the junction unmatched. CDR3 amino acids: CASSQDQGAAKNIQYF. The CDR3 DNA is TGTGCCAGCAGCCAAGATCAGGGGGCGGCCAAAAACATTCAGTACTTC.

V is TRBV19 and J is TRBJ1-5; D not certain. The germline V gene has CDR1 LNHDA and CDR2 SQIVND (reference sequence). CDR3 length: 13 residues. V was trimmed by 5 bases and J by 6 bases, leaving 11 bases between them. CDR3 protein: CASSPRDPQPQHF. The CDR3 region has the DNA TGTGCCAGTAGTCCCCGCGATCCTCAGCCCCAGCATTTT.

This clonotype was observed many times. The rearrangement links TRBV7-2 to TRBJ1-2; D not resolved. The V and J ends lost 3 bases and 1 base respectively, with 9 bases between them. This CDR3 has 14 amino acids. Germline assignment: CDR1 SGHTA and CDR2 FQGNSA. CDR3 loop: CASSFFGLNYGYTF. The CDR3, as DNA: TGTGCCAGCAGCTTCTTCGGCCTTAACTATGGCTACACCTTC.

This clonotype has at least ten counts. The chain links TRBV7-2 to TRBJ2-7, with TRBD1 identical over 8 bases. This CDR3 has 15 residues. V was clipped by 2 bases and J by 5 bases; unmatched bases: 8. Looked up from germline, CDR1 is SGHTA and CDR2 is FQGNSA. This CDR3 reads CASSLNLATGDEQYF. The CDR3 region has the DNA TGTGCCAGCAGCTTAAATCTGGCGACAGGGGACGAGCAGTACTTC.

The CDR3 coding sequence is TGCAGTGCGCCCCCGGGAGGGTACAATGAGCAGTTCTTC. This encodes CSAPPGGYNEQFF. The chain has TRBV20-1 and TRBJ2-1; 8 bases align to TRBD2. Germline CDR1 is DFQATT and CDR2 is SNEGSKA (reference sequence). With 6 bases clipped from V and 4 bases from J, the junction kept 5 bases outside the gene matches. The CDR3 length is 13 residues.

This clonotype was seen ten or more times. CDR3 protein: CASSHRQGRPNTEAFF. The DNA of the CDR3 is TGTGCCAGCAGCCACAGACAGGGGCGGCCAAACACTGAAGCTTTCTTT. V gene TRBV7-2 combines with J gene TRBJ1-1; 8 nucleotides align to TRBD1. The CDR3 has 16 residues. Trimming removed 5 bases from V and 2 bases from J; junction bases left unmatched: 10. The germline CDR1 and CDR2 sequences are SGHTA and FQGNSA.

This clonotype has ten or more counts. The chain links TRBV6-1 to TRBJ2-1; TRBD2 agrees at 10 bases. Germline CDR1 and CDR2: MNHNS and SASEGT. The V gene end was trimmed by 5 bases and the J gene end by 7 bases; junction bases not matched to a gene: 8. The CDR3 extends over 15 amino acids. In nucleotides, the CDR3 is TGTGCCAGCAGTTTGAGCGGGGGGGCGGGTAATGAGCAGTTCTTC. Residues: CASSLSGGAGNEQFF.

This clonotype was observed a handful of times. The J gene is TRBJ2-3, the V gene TRBV20-1; no clear D. V was clipped by 3 bases and J by 2 bases, with 15 bases between them. Germline loops: CDR1 DFQATT, CDR2 SNEGSKA (reference sequence). The CDR3 is 15 residues long. CDR3 DNA: TGCAGTGCTAGCCCCGCGGACCAGTACACAGATACGCAGTATTTT. Translation: CSASPADQYTDTQYF.

Many counts were recorded for this clonotype. One end of the junction is discordant with germline, which a read error may explain. CDR3 in amino acids: CASSHGTSGGPSRF. DNA of the CDR3: TGTGCCAGCAGCCACGGGACTAGCGGGGGCCCCTCTCGCTTC. This chain links TRBV7-2 with TRBJ2-7, with 14 positions matching TRBD2. The CDR3 covers 14 residues. Germline assignment: CDR1 SGHTA and CDR2 FQGNSA. Full variable domain (remainder filled in from reference TRBV7-2 and TRBJ2-7): GAGVSQSPSNKVTEKGKDVELRCDPISGHTALYWYRQSLGQGLEFLIYFQGNSAPDKSGLPSDRFSAERTGGSVSTLTIQRTQQEDSAVYLCASSHGTSGGPSRFGPGTRLTVT.

This clonotype was detected ten times or more. The chain carries TRBV7-2 and TRBJ1-3, with D perhaps matching TRBD1 (5 bases). The V and J ends lost 6 bases and 4 bases respectively, with 7 bases between them. This CDR3 comprises 12 residues. Germline loops: CDR1 SGHTA, CDR2 FQGNSA. CDR3 in amino acids: CASRRGGNTIYF. The CDR3 nucleotides read TGTGCCAGCAGGAGGGGCGGAAACACCATATATTTT.

The table lists this clonotype with many counts. The gene calls are TRBV2 and TRBJ1-1; D remains unclear. Trimming removed 8 bases from V and 1 base from J, with 8 bases in between. The germline V gene encodes CDR1 SNHLY and CDR2 FYNNEI. This CDR3 contains 12 residues. Written as DNA, the CDR3 is TGTGCCAGCTTAAACGGGAACACTGAAGCTTTCTTT. Its translation: CASLNGNTEAFF.

The table lists this clonotype with many counts. The chain recombines TRBV7-2 with TRBJ1-2; no definite D call. CDR1 SGHTA and CDR2 FQGNSA come from the germline V gene. Trimming cost V 3 bases and J 4 bases, with 9 bases left between them. The CDR3 contains 13 residues. CDR3 in DNA: TGTGCCAGCAGCTTGGGAAGGGCCTATGGCTACACCTTC. This codes for CASSLGRAYGYTF.

This clonotype appeared a few times. The rearrangement joins TRBV6-2 or TRBV6-3 to TRBJ1-6, with D unclear. The V end was cut by 0 bases, the J end by 7 bases, with 10 bases between. The CDR3 is made up of 15 amino acids. CDR1 and CDR2 from the germline V gene are MNHEY and SVGEGT. The CDR3 region has the DNA TGTGCCAGCAGTTACTCGAGCAGAATGAATTCACCCCTCCACTTT. It is translated as CASSYSSRMNSPLHF.

This clonotype came up a few times. The CDR3: CASSLLGSYEQYF. The CDR3 nucleotides are TGCGCCAGCAGCTTGCTGGGATCCTACGAGCAGTACTTC. This chain joins TRBV5-1 and TRBJ2-7; D is undetermined. V lost 1 base, J lost 1 base, and 6 bases lay in between. Germline CDR1 SGHRS, CDR2 YFSETQ. This CDR3 is built from 13 residues.

This clonotype appeared many times. CDR3 in DNA: TGTGCCAGCAGCGAACAGGGAACCCAGAGCAATCAGCCCCAGCATTTT. It yields the protein CASSEQGTQSNQPQHF. V gene TRBV7-2 combines with J gene TRBJ1-5, with D perhaps TRBD1 (6 bases). Germline-derived CDR1 and CDR2 are SGHTA and FQGNSA. The CDR3 loop spans 16 amino acids. V lost 5 bases, J lost 1 base, and 15 bases lay in between.

In this sample, this clonotype turned up many times. This chain uses TRBV12-3 or TRBV12-4 with TRBJ1-5; D is perhaps TRBD1 (5 bases). The CDR3 length is 12 residues. The V end was cut by 9 bases, the J end by 9 bases, with 15 bases between. The CDR3 loop is CASALDQGPQHF. CDR3 bases: TGTGCCAGTGCCTTGGACCAGGGGCCCCAGCATTTT.

CDR3 sequence reads: CSVEGRGAEAFF. CDR3 nucleotide sequence: TGCAGCGTTGAGGGCAGGGGGGCTGAAGCTTTCTTT. V is TRBV29-1 and J is TRBJ1-1; 7 bases are shared with TRBD1. This CDR3 is built from 12 residues. The ends lost 3 bases at V and 6 bases at J; junction bases unmatched: 4. Germline CDR1 reads SQVTM; CDR2 reads ANQGSEA.

The rearrangement joins TRBV6-1 to TRBJ2-3, with 9 bases matching TRBD2. The V and J ends lost 9 bases and 2 bases, in that order; junction bases with no gene match: 6. CDR3 length equals 14 residues. Germline V gene data show CDR1 as MNHNS and CDR2 as SASEGT. The chain's CDR3 is CASDTSGLTDTQYF. CDR3 sequence (DNA): TGTGCCAGTGACACTAGCGGGCTCACAGATACGCAGTATTTT.

This clonotype was counted at least ten times. The chain carries TRBV29-1 and TRBJ1-3, with 10 positions matching TRBD1. Germline CDR1 reads SQVTM; CDR2 reads ANQGSEA. There are 15 residues in the CDR3. Trimming removed 7 bases from V and 4 bases from J; junction bases left unmatched: 10. The CDR3 is CSGAGTGVSGNTIYF. The CDR3 coding sequence is TGCAGCGGTGCCGGGACAGGGGTTTCCGGAAACACCATATATTTT. The whole variable domain, remainder taken from reference TRBV29-1 and TRBJ1-3, is SAVISQKPSRDICQRGTSLTIQCQVDSQVTMMFWYRQQPGQSLTLIATANQGSEATYESGFVIDKFPISRPNLTFSTLTVSNMSPEDSSIYLCSGAGTGVSGNTIYFGEGSWLTVV.

This clonotype came up many times. This rearrangement joins TRBV12-5 to TRBJ2-5; no clear D gene. Germline V gene data show CDR1 as LGHNT and CDR2 as FRNRAP. This CDR3 is built from 10 residues. V was clipped by 4 bases and J by 4 bases, with 1 base between them. The CDR3: CASGSETQYF. The CDR3 DNA reads TGTGCTAGTGGTTCAGAGACCCAGTACTTC.